This entry describes one T cell receptor (beta chain). Its specificity is unknown. The data belong to a study of CD8+ T cells in alopecia areata. Study overall: Those treated were given oral tofacitinib at 5 to 10 mg twice daily. Study-wide results and caveats: In patients, TCRs were shared less clearly than in mice, and HLA may possibly be involved.

cDNA serving as the sequencing template came from extracted, reverse transcribed RNA. The protocol was immunoSEQ multiplex PCR, while the TCRdb copy is restricted to in-frame clones and leaves out a portion. The profile shows 200,000 to 250,000 clones, 57% of them singletons. The CDR3 contains 18 residues. V was cut by 8 bases and J by 3 bases, with 28 bases left in between. Germline CDR1 is MNHEY and CDR2 is SMNVEV (reference sequence). The material was CD4+ T cells sorted from blood, obtained at week 0. The TCR comes from a human donor with alopecia areata. The rearrangement uses TRBV27 and TRBJ2-5; D might be TRBD2 (5 bases). CDR3 in DNA: TGTGCCAGCCGTCCCCCGGGAACTCAAGCCAGACCTGAAGAGACCCAGTACTTC. Translating it yields CASRPPGTQARPEETQYF.